The next 12 T cell receptor beta chains were all read from a single sample in a study of radiotherapy plus CTLA-4 blockade in lung cancer. Here immunoSEQ multiplex PCR was the method, and the copy in TCRdb shows in-frame clones only, minus some. The sample consists of 90,000 to 100,000 clones, roughly 88% of them appearing once. The sequencing here drew on peripheral blood, taken from a patient treated with radiotherapy plus ipilimumab. The receptors were sampled from a human donor with non-small cell lung cancer that progressed on radiotherapy plus ipilimumab.

The CDR3 DNA reads TGTGCCAGCAAACTAGAGACCCAGTACTTC. This sequence encodes CASKLETQYF. The rearrangement links TRBV2 to TRBJ2-5; D gene unclear. Germline lookup yields CDR1 SNHLY and CDR2 FYNNEI. The CDR3 totals 10 residues. V was cut by 7 bases and J by 4 bases, with 4 bases left in between. The full variable domain, completed using reference TRBV2 and TRBJ2-5, is EPEVTQTPSHQVTQMGQEVILRCVPISNHLYFYWYRQILGQKVEFLVSFYNNEISEKSEIFDDQFSVERPDGSNFTLKIRSTKLEDSAMYFCASKLETQYFGPGTRLLVL.

This sequence joins TRBV11-2 and TRBJ2-3; D may be TRBD2 (5 bases). The CDR3 extends over 13 amino acids. CDR1 and CDR2 (germline): SGHAT, FQNNGV. With 5 bases removed from V and 10 bases from J, the gap between germline ends came to 16 bases. Written as DNA, the CDR3 is TGTGCCAGCAGCCTCGACCGAGTGGGAGCGCAGTATTTT. Its protein is CASSLDRVGAQYF. The full variable domain, its missing parts supplied by reference TRBV11-2 and TRBJ2-3, is EAGVAQSPRYKIIEKRQSVAFWCNPISGHATLYWYQQILGQGPKLLIQFQNNGVVDDSQLPKDRFSAERLKGVDSTLKIQPAKLEDSAVYLCASSLDRVGAQYFGPGTRLTVL.

The rearrangement joins TRBV27 to TRBJ2-2; D possibly uses TRBD1 or TRBD2 (5 bases each). CDR1 is MNHEY and CDR2 is SMNVEV in the germline V gene (reference sequence). V gave up 3 bases and J gave up 1 base, with 12 bases separating them. The CDR3 is 16 amino acids. The CDR3 reads CASSLLGTRNTGELFF. CDR3 DNA sequence: TGTGCCAGCAGTTTGCTAGGGACCAGGAACACCGGGGAGCTGTTTTTT.

In DNA form, the CDR3 reads TGTGCCAGCAATGAGGTGGGCGGGGAGCTGTTTTTT. This codes for CASNEVGGELFF. The chain has TRBV25-1 and TRBJ2-2; D is ambiguous. The CDR3 is 12 amino acids. Germline values: CDR1 MGHDK, CDR2 SYGVNS. V dropped 7 bases and J dropped 7 bases, with 10 bases sitting between them.

V and J are TRBV9 and TRBJ1-1, with D perhaps TRBD1 (6 bases). The length of the CDR3 is 16 residues. The germline V gene has CDR1 SGDLS and CDR2 YYNGEE. With 0 bases removed from V and 1 base from J, the gap between germline ends came to 13 bases. The CDR3 region has the DNA TGTGCCAGCAGCGTAGGCGCAGGGGCTTGGAACACTGAAGCTTTCTTT. It encodes CASSVGAGAWNTEAFF.

This chain connects TRBV6-1 to TRBJ2-1; 8 bases are shared with TRBD2. The V segment lost 3 bases and the J segment 5 bases; nucleotides outside the gene matches: 12. This CDR3 has 17 residues. CDR1 and CDR2 (germline): MNHNS, SASEGT. The CDR3: CASSDRLIAGSDNEQFF. The CDR3 nucleotides are TGTGCCAGCAGTGACAGGCTGATAGCGGGATCAGACAATGAGCAGTTCTTC.

The V gene is TRBV5-1, the J gene TRBJ1-2; D gene uncertain. V was shortened by 1 base and J by 1 base, with 8 bases between the two germline ends. Per germline, CDR1 SGHRS and CDR2 YFSETQ. CDR3 size: 14 residues. Here the CDR3 reads CASSLILYNYGYTF. Written as DNA, the CDR3 is TGCGCCAGCAGCTTGATTCTGTATAACTATGGCTACACCTTC.

The chain employs TRBV6-6 and TRBJ2-5, with D possibly matching TRBD2 (5 bases). In germline, CDR1 is MNHNY, CDR2 SVGAGI (reference sequence). The CDR3 is made up of 13 amino acids. V was trimmed by 8 bases and J by 3 bases, leaving 13 bases between them. CDR3 residues: CASLERTEETQYF. The CDR3 DNA follows: TGTGCCAGCTTGGAGCGGACTGAAGAGACCCAGTACTTC.

In this sample, this clone turned up a few times. V is TRBV12-5 and J is TRBJ1-5, with no clear D. The CDR3 sequence is 11 residues long. Trimming cost V 7 bases and J 8 bases, with 9 bases left between them. Germline-derived CDR1 and CDR2 are LGHNT and FRNRAP. CDR3 region: CASAGVEPQHF. CDR3 bases: TGTGCTAGTGCCGGGGTCGAGCCCCAGCATTTT. The entire variable domain, with the rest obtained from reference TRBV12-5 and TRBJ1-5, is as follows: DARVTQTPRHKVTEMGQEVTMRCQPILGHNTVFWYRQTMMQGLELLAYFRNRAPLDDSGMPKDRFSAEMPDATLATLKIQPSEPRDSAVYFCASAGVEPQHFGDGTRLSIL.

V usage is TRBV27 and J usage is TRBJ1-4; 8 nucleotides line up with TRBD1. V was pared by 5 bases and J by 7 bases, with 12 bases of the junction left unmatched. The CDR3 loop spans 16 amino acids. The germline CDR1 and CDR2 sequences are MNHEY and SMNVEV (reference sequence). The DNA of the CDR3 is TGTGCCAGCAGTAAGACAACAGGGGGGTTGGCTGAAAAACTGTTTTTT. It yields the protein CASSKTTGGLAEKLFF.

This chain links TRBV11-2 with TRBJ2-1, with 9 bases that match TRBD2. The CDR3 spans 16 residues. With 5 bases clipped from V and 6 bases from J, the junction kept 11 bases outside the gene matches. Germline assignment: CDR1 SGHAT and CDR2 FQNNGV. The CDR3 nucleotides are TGTGCCAGCAGCCCCGGTTCGGCTAGCGGGGTCAATGAGCAGTTCTTC. It codes for CASSPGSASGVNEQFF.

V is TRBV6-6 and J is TRBJ2-3, with D hard to call. The V end lost 5 bases, the J end lost 10 bases, and 13 bases lay between the germline ends. Per germline, CDR1 MNHNY and CDR2 SVGAGI (reference sequence). The length of the CDR3 is 12 residues. In nucleotides, the CDR3 is TGTGCCAGCAGTGCCGCCCGGAGCCCGCAGTATTTT. Its protein is CASSAARSPQYF.